Presented here are 5 T cell receptor beta chains from one specimen sequenced in a study of cytomegalovirus exposure and HLA in healthy donors (dated by TCRdb to 2015 to 2018). The library was built by means of the immunoSEQ multiplex PCR assay. For the multiplex PCR, a mixture combining 60 forward primers for TCR Vbeta segments and 13 reverse primers for TCR Jbeta segments was used. TCRdb took over this immuneACCESS table, retaining in-frame rearrangements with V and J assigned. Such tables are incomplete; in checked studies, under half of the missing clones stem from an unresolved V gene, and the remainder is unexplained. A total of approximately 100,000 clones appear in this sample, 60% to 75% of them only once. The ten largest clones represent roughly 2.9% of the sample. The specimen was PBMCs. The receptors derive from a male donor in good health and CMV-seropositive.

This clone showed up just a few times. The gene calls are TRBV7-2 and TRBJ1-2; 8 positions agree with TRBD1. The CDR3 totals 14 residues. The V gene end was trimmed by 5 bases and the J gene end by 5 bases; junction bases not matched to a gene: 7. CDR1 is SGHTA, CDR2 FQGNSA, per germline. Written as DNA, the CDR3 is TGTGCCAGCAGCCTGCCGGGACAGGTTTATGGCTACACCTTC. This gives the protein CASSLPGQVYGYTF.

The V and J genes are TRBV27 and TRBJ2-7; 8 nucleotides line up with TRBD1. The CDR3 runs to 14 residues. Germline V gene sequence: CDR1 MNHEY, CDR2 SMNVEV (reference sequence). J gave up 2 bases and V 6 bases, and 6 bases lay outside the gene matches. Here the CDR3 reads CASSRQGPPYEQYF. The CDR3 coding sequence is TGTGCCAGCAGCCGACAGGGGCCACCCTACGAGCAGTACTTC.

In this sample, this clone turned up once. The chain links TRBV20-1 to TRBJ1-4, with D hard to call. The CDR3 is made up of 11 amino acids. Germline V lookup: CDR1 DFQATT, CDR2 SNEGSKA (reference sequence). V lost 7 bases and J lost 6, with 9 bases in between. CDR3 in DNA: TGCAGTGTTACTACTGATGAAAAACTGTTTTTT. It translates to CSVTTDEKLFF.

The chain uses TRBV7-2 and TRBJ2-7; 9 positions agree with TRBD2. The CDR3 covers 15 residues. Germline assignment: CDR1 SGHTA and CDR2 FQGNSA. The V gene end was trimmed by 0 bases and the J gene end by 2 bases; junction bases not matched to a gene: 2. The CDR3, as DNA: TGTGCCAGCAGCTTAGCTAGCGGGGGACCCTACGAGCAGTACTTC. Translation gives CASSLASGGPYEQYF.

This clone was detected once. CDR3 sequence (DNA): TGTGCCAGCTCCGGGACAATATCTGGAAACACCATATATTTT. Residues: CASSGTISGNTIYF. This chain links TRBV18 with TRBJ1-3; a weak D match, TRBD1 (6 bases). The germline CDR1 and CDR2 sequences are KGHSH and LQKENI. Between the trimmed V and J ends, which lost 6 bases and 1 base, there was a span of 10 bases. This CDR3 has 14 residues.